Shown below are 29 T cell receptor beta chains from a single sample sequenced in a study of blood T cell repertoires in COVID-19. Produced via immunoSEQ multiplex PCR; TCRdb's table is partial and in-frame only. The data contain around 250,000 clones, 70% to 90% of them singletons. Sequencing was carried out using peripheral blood. The receptors were gathered from a woman in her seventies with active or convalescent COVID-19.

This chain joins TRBV11-2 and TRBJ1-6, with D uncertain. The V gene lost 3 bases and the J gene lost 9 bases, with 12 bases spanning the gap. The CDR3 is made up of 14 amino acids. Germline V gene sequence: CDR1 SGHAT, CDR2 FQNNGV. The CDR3 sequence: CASSFGEASSPLHF. CDR3 DNA sequence: TGTGCCAGCAGCTTTGGAGAGGCAAGTTCACCCCTCCACTTT.

V and J are TRBV10-1 and TRBJ1-6; D gene uncertain. There are 14 residues in the CDR3. Per the germline V gene, CDR1 is WNHNN and CDR2 is SYGVQD (reference sequence). Trimming cost V 4 bases and J 10 bases, with 14 bases left between them. The CDR3 spells CASSGKREGSPLHF. CDR3 DNA: TGCGCCAGCAGTGGAAAAAGGGAGGGATCACCCCTCCACTTT.

Note on this clone: Other DNA variants within this sample encode the same CDR3. The CDR3 here is CASSLGTGTPSYEQYF. CDR3 coding DNA: TGTGCCAGCAGCTTAGGCACCGGGACTCCCTCCTACGAGCAGTACTTC. The chain couples TRBV7-9 to TRBJ2-7; TRBD2 might be the D (6 bases). This CDR3 has 16 residues. Trimming stripped 1 base from V and 0 bases from J, with 13 bases between. CDR1 is SEHNR, CDR2 FQNEAQ, per germline (reference sequence).

For this clone: This specimen includes other DNA sequences encoding the same CDR3. The chain carries TRBV19 and TRBJ1-2, with 8 bases matching TRBD1. V lost 5 bases, J lost 8 bases, and 7 bases stayed unmatched. The CDR3 runs to 13 residues. In germline, CDR1 is LNHDA, CDR2 SQIVND (reference sequence). This CDR3 reads CASSPTGGGGYTF. In DNA, the CDR3 is TGTGCCAGTAGTCCCACAGGGGGAGGAGGCTACACCTTC.

The chain has TRBV7-2 and TRBJ2-2, with no clear D. The CDR3 runs 11 residues. Germline assignment: CDR1 SGHTA and CDR2 FQGNSA. Trimming left V 3 bases short and J 7 bases short, with 3 bases between. This CDR3 reads CASSFGGELFF. DNA of the CDR3: TGTGCCAGCAGCTTCGGCGGGGAGCTGTTTTTT.

The rearrangement uses TRBV7-9 and TRBJ1-5, with D possibly TRBD1 on 6 matching bases. The CDR3 spans 16 residues. The V gene lost 7 bases and the J gene lost 4 bases, with 20 bases spanning the gap. Looked up from germline, CDR1 is SEHNR and CDR2 is FQNEAQ (reference sequence). The chain's CDR3 is CASTRGGQGNNQPQHF. The CDR3 DNA is TGTGCCAGCACCCGGGGCGGGCAGGGGAATAATCAGCCCCAGCATTTT.

This chain uses TRBV19 with TRBJ1-4; possible D gene TRBD1, 5 bases. V dropped 2 bases and J dropped 10 bases, with 8 bases sitting between them. This CDR3 spans 12 amino acids. Germline CDR1 reads LNHDA; CDR2 reads SQIVND (reference sequence). The DNA for the CDR3 is TGTGCCAGTAGTATAACAGGTCTAAAACTGTTTTTT. Protein product: CASSITGLKLFF. The entire variable domain, with the rest obtained from reference TRBV19 and TRBJ1-4, is as follows: DGGITQSPKYLFRKEGQNVTLSCEQNLNHDAMYWYRQDPGQGLRLIYYSQIVNDFQKGDIAEGYSVSREKKESFPLTVTSAQKNPTAFYLCASSITGLKLFFGSGTQLSVL.

The genes are TRBV14 and TRBJ2-1; TRBD2 matches at 10 bases. The germline V gene has CDR1 SGHDN and CDR2 FVKESK. V dropped 1 base and J dropped 7; count of bases not matched to a gene: 4. CDR3 length equals 15 residues. CDR3 residues: CASSQGPGLANEQFF. In nucleotides, the CDR3 is TGTGCCAGCAGCCAAGGCCCGGGACTAGCGAATGAGCAGTTCTTC.

This clone occurred once. This rearrangement joins TRBV4-3 to TRBJ1-6, with D possibly matching TRBD1 (6 bases). Trimming took 4 bases from V and 5 from J, leaving 9 bases between them. The CDR3 extends over 14 amino acids. CDR1 is LGHNA and CDR2 is YSLEER in the germline V gene. CDR3 in amino acids: CASSRDKDNSPLHF. The CDR3 DNA follows: TGCGCCAGCAGCCGGGACAAAGATAATTCACCCCTCCACTTT.

The chain uses TRBV5-1 and TRBJ2-7; D is unresolved. V was cut by 1 base and J by 0 bases, with 5 bases left in between. This CDR3 is 13 amino acids long. Germline CDR1 reads SGHRS; CDR2 reads YFSETQ. Here the CDR3 reads CASSLFSSYEQYF. As DNA, the CDR3 is TGCGCCAGCAGCTTGTTTAGCTCCTACGAGCAGTACTTC.

This sequence joins TRBV7-2 and TRBJ2-1, with TRBD1 matching 7 bases. Trimming at V came to 1 base and at J to 6 bases, leaving 3 bases not matched to a gene. CDR3 length: 14 residues. Germline CDR1 SGHTA, CDR2 FQGNSA. CDR3 amino acids: CASSLGTGINEQFF. CDR3 DNA: TGTGCCAGCAGCTTAGGGACAGGTATCAATGAGCAGTTCTTC.

The CDR3 is CASSLVTPYNEQFF. DNA of the CDR3: TGTGCCAGCAGCTTAGTGACACCGTACAATGAGCAGTTCTTC. The rearrangement uses TRBV7-9 and TRBJ2-1; D unclear. The V gene's germline CDR1 is SEHNR and CDR2 FQNEAQ (reference sequence). The CDR3 spans 14 residues. With 1 base removed from V and 4 bases from J, the gap between germline ends came to 8 bases.

Points on this clone: Other nucleotide sequences in the sample specify the same CDR3. DNA for the CDR3: TGTGCCAGTAGTCTAGGACAGGGGTCAGAGACCCAGTACTTC. This codes for CASSLGQGSETQYF. The genes are TRBV19 and TRBJ2-5; TRBD1 agrees at 9 bases. V lost 5 bases to trimming and J lost 4 bases; unmatched junction nucleotides: 5. The length of the CDR3 is 14 residues. Germline V CDR1 and CDR2: LNHDA, SQIVND (reference sequence).

The V gene is TRBV9, the J gene TRBJ2-7; 9 bases map to TRBD1. The CDR3 has 15 amino acids. Germline trimming cut 4 bases from V and 3 bases from J; bases unmatched to any gene: 8. Germline loops: CDR1 SGDLS, CDR2 YYNGEE. The CDR3 DNA sequence: TGTGCCAGCAGCCCCACGGACAGGGGTGACTACGAGCAGTACTTC. This encodes CASSPTDRGDYEQYF.

The chain links TRBV29-1 to TRBJ1-2; TRBD1 is a possible D gene (6 bases). Germline V gives CDR1 SQVTM, CDR2 ANQGSEA. There are 14 residues in the CDR3. V lost 0 bases to trimming and J lost 3 bases, with 11 bases between them. CDR3 loop: CSVEDREGDYGYTF. CDR3 nucleotide sequence: TGCAGCGTTGAAGATCGGGAGGGGGACTATGGCTACACCTTC.

This chain uses TRBV19 with TRBJ1-2, with 7 bases matching TRBD1. V dropped 5 bases and J dropped 4; count of bases not matched to a gene: 7. Per the germline V gene, CDR1 is LNHDA and CDR2 is SQIVND (reference sequence). The CDR3 spans 14 residues. Written as DNA, the CDR3 is TGTGCCAGTAGTTGGTCAGAGGGGGCCTATGGCTACACCTTC. Encoded protein: CASSWSEGAYGYTF.

This chain links TRBV7-8 with TRBJ1-5; D not certain. CDR3 length: 14 residues. Germline lookup yields CDR1 SGHVS and CDR2 FQNEAQ. V shed 2 bases and J shed 9 bases, with 14 bases lying between them. CDR3 in DNA: TGTGCCAGCAGCTTATACTCGACCGCGGGGCCCCAGCATTTT. Amino acids: CASSLYSTAGPQHF.

This sequence joins TRBV6-6 and TRBJ2-5, with D possibly TRBD1 on 6 matching bases. Trimming removed 0 bases from V and 4 bases from J, with 12 bases in between. The germline CDR1 and CDR2 sequences are MNHNY and SVGAGI (reference sequence). There are 15 residues in the CDR3. The CDR3 reads CASSYSLGARETQYF. CDR3 DNA: TGTGCCAGCAGTTACTCTTTGGGGGCACGAGAGACCCAGTACTTC.

This clone appeared a few times. The chain uses TRBV9 and TRBJ2-1; TRBD2 matches 12 bases. This CDR3 is 20 amino acids long. Trimming removed 0 bases from V and 6 bases from J; junction bases left unmatched: 16. CDR1 is SGDLS and CDR2 is YYNGEE in the germline V gene. The CDR3 DNA reads as TGTGCCAGCAGCGTAGATGGAGGGGGTTTGGGACTAGCGGGCCTCAATGAGCAGTTCTTC. It translates to CASSVDGGGLGLAGLNEQFF.

CDR3 nucleotide sequence: TGTGCCAGTAGTATGGGACAGGGCCATCAGCCCCAGCATTTT. Translation: CASSMGQGHQPQHF. This chain joins TRBV19 and TRBJ1-5; 9 bases are shared with TRBD1. Germline CDR1 is LNHDA and CDR2 is SQIVND (reference sequence). V dropped 3 bases and J dropped 5; count of bases not matched to a gene: 2. The CDR3 is made up of 14 amino acids.

In its sample, this clone was seen a few times. The gene calls are TRBV6-4 and TRBJ1-3, with D perhaps matching TRBD1 (6 bases). Trimming removed 6 bases from V and 0 bases from J, with 27 bases in between. The CDR3 consists of 20 residues. Germline loops: CDR1 MRHNA, CDR2 SNTAGT. The CDR3 DNA sequence: TGTGCCAGCAGGCGTTCGGGGGGCGCGATGGGAACCAGCTCTGGAAACACCATATATTTT. Translating gives CASRRSGGAMGTSSGNTIYF.

The chain carries TRBV6-2 or TRBV6-3 and TRBJ2-1, with 9 bases aligning to TRBD1. The CDR3 has 19 residues. In germline, CDR1 is MNHEY, CDR2 SVGEGT. V gave up 3 bases and J gave up 0 bases; unmatched junction bases: 12. DNA for the CDR3: TGTGCCAGCAGTTATCTCCGGACAGGGGCCCTTGGCTCCTACAATGAGCAGTTCTTC. This gives the protein CASSYLRTGALGSYNEQFF.

The rearrangement uses TRBV5-1 and TRBJ1-1, with 11 bases lining up with TRBD1. Trimming at V came to 5 bases and at J to 1 base, leaving 22 bases not matched to a gene. The CDR3 length is 21 residues. CDR1 and CDR2 (germline): SGHRS, YFSETQ. DNA of the CDR3: TGCGCCAGCAGGTCGGGGACAGGGGGGCGAAGATCGGATCGATCGAACACTGAAGCTTTCTTT. It codes for CASRSGTGGRRSDRSNTEAFF.

This clone was seen a single time. V and J are TRBV29-1 and TRBJ2-7; the match to TRBD1 covers 9 bases. The length of the CDR3 is 15 residues. Germline lookup yields CDR1 SQVTM and CDR2 ANQGSEA. Unmatched junction bases numbered 9, after V lost 2 bases and J lost 4 bases. CDR3 DNA: TGCAGCGTTGAAAGTGGGGGACAGGGCGAATACGAGCAGTACTTC. Amino acid sequence: CSVESGGQGEYEQYF.

The chain combines TRBV6-1 with TRBJ1-2; possibly TRBD1 for D (6 bases). V shed 2 bases and J shed 7 bases, with 14 bases lying between them. The CDR3 extends over 14 amino acids. Germline assignment: CDR1 MNHNS and CDR2 SASEGT. CDR3 loop: CASSETTGLGGYTF. DNA for the CDR3: TGTGCCAGCAGTGAAACCACAGGGTTAGGTGGCTACACCTTC.

The J gene is TRBJ2-6, the V gene TRBV7-2; D call uncertain. Germline-derived CDR1 and CDR2 are SGHTA and FQGNSA. The CDR3 is made up of 14 amino acids. Trimming stripped 3 bases from V and 0 bases from J, with 3 bases between. The CDR3 reads CASSLSSGANVLTF. As DNA, the CDR3 is TGTGCCAGCAGCTTGAGCTCTGGGGCCAACGTCCTGACTTTC.

This clone is a singleton in its sample. The chain's CDR3 is CASSFGLLLLGQGHYEQYF. The CDR3 DNA follows: TGTGCCAGCAGCTTTGGCTTGCTTCTCTTAGGACAGGGTCACTACGAGCAGTACTTC. The chain uses TRBV7-8 and TRBJ2-7, with TRBD1 matching over 8 bases. This CDR3 has 19 residues. V trimming: 3 bases; J trimming: 3 bases; junction bases outside the gene matches: 19. Germline V gene sequence: CDR1 SGHVS, CDR2 FQNEAQ.

A remark on this clone: The sample contains more than one DNA sequence encoding this CDR3. The rearrangement uses TRBV5-1 and TRBJ2-7, with D tentatively TRBD2 (6 bases). This CDR3 is 14 amino acids long. V was trimmed by 4 bases and J by 3 bases, leaving 14 bases between them. Germline V lookup: CDR1 SGHRS, CDR2 YFSETQ. CDR3 in amino acids: CASSPGGGVYEQYF. CDR3 DNA sequence: TGCGCCAGCAGCCCTGGTGGAGGGGTCTACGAGCAGTACTTC. Based on the CDR3 plus reference TRBV5-1 and TRBJ2-7, the full variable domain is KAGVTQTPRYLIKTRGQQVTLSCSPISGHRSVSWYQQTPGQGLQFLFEYFSETQRNKGNFPGRFSGRQFSNSRSEMNVSTLELGDSALYLCASSPGGGVYEQYFGPGTRLTVT.

CDR3 sequence: CASSEQLSYEQYF. As DNA, the CDR3 is TGTGCCAGTAGTGAACAGCTCTCCTACGAGCAGTACTTC. The chain carries TRBV19 and TRBJ2-7; D remains unclear. V shed 5 bases and J shed 0 bases, with 8 bases lying between them. CDR3 size: 13 residues. Looked up from germline, CDR1 is LNHDA and CDR2 is SQIVND (reference sequence). The variable domain in full, completed from reference TRBV19 and TRBJ2-7, reads DGGITQSPKYLFRKEGQNVTLSCEQNLNHDAMYWYRQDPGQGLRLIYYSQIVNDFQKGDIAEGYSVSREKKESFPLTVTSAQKNPTAFYLCASSEQLSYEQYFGPGTRLTVT.